The present TCR beta chain was sequenced within a study of CD8 T cells in ankylosing spondylitis. Study results and caveats: What appeared characteristic of ankylosing spondylitis blood was a TCR beta motif of eight highly homologous variants. Disease-linked clones reportedly showed significant enrichment in matched ankylosing spondylitis synovial fluid. In peripheral blood, disease-linked CD8+ clones occurred at relatively low frequencies.

The V end was cut by 3 bases, the J end by 3 bases, with 9 bases between. Germline assignment: CDR1 WNHNN and CDR2 SYGVQD (reference sequence). The CDR3 totals 14 residues. Researchers built TCR beta libraries using quantitative 5'-RACE with molecular barcodes. MiXCR was run by TCRdb on the 5' RACE reads, yielding one entry per CDR3 protein. Of about 220,000 distinct CDR3 sequences in the sample, about 26% are singletons; the top ten hold about 6.2%. This clonotype was seen at least ten times. No antigen is known for it. Sequenced sample: blood, either unsorted or a sorted T cell fraction (not recorded which). The J gene is TRBJ2-1, the V gene TRBV10-1; the D is unclear. The TCR was taken from a male donor with ankylosing spondylitis or in good health (not recorded which). The CDR3 spells CASSESAYYNEQFF. The CDR3 DNA reads TGCGCCAGCAGTGAATCGGCCTACTACAATGAGCAGTTCTTC.